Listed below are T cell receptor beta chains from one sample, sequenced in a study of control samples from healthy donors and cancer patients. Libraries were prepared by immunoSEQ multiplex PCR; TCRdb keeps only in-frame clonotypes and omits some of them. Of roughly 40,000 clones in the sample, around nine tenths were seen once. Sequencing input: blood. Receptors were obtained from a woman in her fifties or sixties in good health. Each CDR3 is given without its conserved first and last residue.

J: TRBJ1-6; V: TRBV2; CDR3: ASKRGGDSPLH
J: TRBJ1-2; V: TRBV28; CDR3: ASRPQGAKGYT
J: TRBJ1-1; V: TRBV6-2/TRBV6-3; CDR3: ASSYPTVNTEAF
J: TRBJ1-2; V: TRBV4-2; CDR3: ASSQDIGARGYT
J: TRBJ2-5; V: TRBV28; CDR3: ASSSGGQETQY
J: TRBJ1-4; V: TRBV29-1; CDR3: SGLTGATNEKLF
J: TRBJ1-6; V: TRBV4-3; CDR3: ASSQDRGGNSPLH
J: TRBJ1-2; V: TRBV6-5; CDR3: ASTQGGYGYT
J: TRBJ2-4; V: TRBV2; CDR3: ASSLGTGRIIQY
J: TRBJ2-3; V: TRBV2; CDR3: ASRHWTSGGTDTQY
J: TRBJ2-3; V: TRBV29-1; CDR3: SVARGRADTQY
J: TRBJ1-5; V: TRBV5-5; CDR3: ASSPASGANQPQH
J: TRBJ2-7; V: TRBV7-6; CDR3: ASSLGALGGGGDEQY
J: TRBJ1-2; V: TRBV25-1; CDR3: ASSQTTGAYGYT
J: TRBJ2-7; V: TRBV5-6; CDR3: ASSRDRSAYEQY
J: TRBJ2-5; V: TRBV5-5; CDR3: ASSFPGETQY
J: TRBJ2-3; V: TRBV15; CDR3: ATSRDSVLADTQY
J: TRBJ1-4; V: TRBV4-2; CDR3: ASSQSIATNEKLF
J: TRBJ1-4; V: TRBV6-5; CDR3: ASSKRTGNEKLF
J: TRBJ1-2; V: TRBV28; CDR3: ASSPSSGGYT
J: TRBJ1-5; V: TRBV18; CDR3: ASSPSRDQPQH
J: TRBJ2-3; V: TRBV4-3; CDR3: ASRSSGQASTDTQY